A selection of T cell receptor beta chains follows, all from one sample in a study of control samples from healthy donors and cancer patients. Assay: immunoSEQ multiplex PCR; the TCRdb copy retains only in-frame clones and omits some. This sample has 88,000 or so clones; about 94% occur once, and the top ten carry approximately 4.8%. The sample was blood. Receptors were obtained from a woman aged 18-29 years in good health. CDR3s include the opening cysteine and the closing phenylalanine or tryptophan. D genes are given only for firm matches. A row's size may be missing; if present it is once, few, many or a size class.

CDR3 length	V gene	clone size	D gene	J gene	CDR3 protein	CDR3 DNA
11	TRBV7-8	once	.	TRBJ2-1	CASSLGNEQFF	TGTGCCAGCAGCTTAGGCAATGAGCAGTTCTTC
12	TRBV24-1	.	.	TRBJ1-2	CATSGVTSGYTF	TGTGCCACCAGTGGAGTTACCAGTGGCTACACCTTC
15	TRBV4-1	.	TRBD1	TRBJ2-3	CASSLIDRGADTQYF	TGCGCCAGCAGCCTTATCGACAGGGGGGCAGATACGCAGTATTTT
12	TRBV7-2	.	TRBD1	TRBJ1-2	CASTGGRDGYTF	TGTGCCAGTACAGGGGGAAGGGATGGCTACACCTTC
15	TRBV27	.	TRBD1	TRBJ2-2	CASRLPGQGSGELFF	TGTGCCAGTCGATTACCAGGACAGGGATCCGGGGAGCTGTTTTTT
14	TRBV7-9	.	TRBD1	TRBJ2-7	CASSVGTGVYEQYF	TGTGCCAGCAGCGTCGGGACAGGGGTCTACGAGCAGTACTTC
19	TRBV5-1	.	TRBD2	TRBJ2-7	CASSLLGLAGGPYNYEQYF	TGCGCCAGCAGCTTGCTGGGACTAGCGGGGGGACCATACAACTACGAGCAGTACTTC
15	TRBV9	.	.	TRBJ1-5	CASSVDSYSNQPQHF	TGTGCCAGCAGCGTAGACAGCTATAGCAATCAGCCCCAGCATTTT
13	TRBV19	.	TRBD2	TRBJ2-3	CASRTRGGDTQYF	TGTGCCAGTCGGACTCGCGGGGGGGATACGCAGTATTTT
12	TRBV6-6	.	.	TRBJ1-1	CASTARDTEAFF	TGTGCCAGCACCGCTAGGGACACTGAAGCTTTCTTT
18	TRBV27	.	TRBD1	TRBJ1-6	CASSGVSTGGDYNSPLHF	TGTGCCAGCAGTGGGGTTTCAACAGGGGGAGACTATAATTCACCCCTCCACTTT
15	TRBV28	.	TRBD1	TRBJ1-2	CASREPGTAHYGYTF	TGTGCCAGCAGAGAACCCGGGACAGCGCACTATGGCTACACCTTC
16	TRBV3-1/TRBV3-2	.	TRBD1	TRBJ1-6	CASRHWGDSKNSPLHF	TGTGCCAGCAGACACTGGGGGGACAGCAAAAATTCACCCCTCCACTTT
16	TRBV7-8	.	.	TRBJ1-5	CASSLFGTFFNQPQHF	TGTGCCAGCAGCTTATTTGGAACATTCTTTAATCAGCCCCAGCATTTT
15	TRBV6-5	.	.	TRBJ1-5	CATGNRGRGNQPQHF	TGTGCCACAGGCAATAGGGGGAGGGGAAATCAGCCCCAGCATTTT
15	TRBV6-1	.	.	TRBJ1-5	CASSEDGGGNQPQHF	TGTGCCAGCAGTGAAGATGGGGGGGGCAATCAGCCCCAGCATTTT
14	TRBV25-1	.	.	TRBJ1-6	CASSEGISSAPLHF	TGTGCCAGCAGTGAGGGTATCTCATCAGCACCCCTCCACTTT
16	TRBV6-5	.	TRBD2	TRBJ2-5	CASSYYRGVGQETQYF	TGTGCCAGCAGTTACTATCGGGGGGTTGGGCAAGAGACCCAGTACTTC
18	TRBV6-2/TRBV6-3	.	TRBD2	TRBJ2-5	CASSAGTSALWYQETQYF	TGTGCCAGCAGTGCCGGGACTAGCGCCCTTTGGTACCAAGAGACCCAGTACTTC
16	TRBV6-4	.	TRBD1	TRBJ1-1	CASSPRGGGSGTEAFF	TGTGCCAGCAGCCCCAGGGGGGGTGGGTCGGGCACTGAAGCTTTCTTT
14	TRBV19	.	TRBD1	TRBJ2-5	CASSHDRGPETQYF	TGTGCCAGTAGCCATGACAGGGGGCCAGAGACCCAGTACTTC
15	TRBV27	once	.	TRBJ1-2	CASSLSRGASHGYTF	TGTGCCAGCAGTTTATCACGGGGCGCTTCCCATGGCTACACCTTC
16	TRBV14	.	TRBD1	TRBJ2-7	CASSQGADREEYEQYF	TGTGCCAGCAGCCAAGGCGCGGACAGGGAAGAATACGAGCAGTACTTC